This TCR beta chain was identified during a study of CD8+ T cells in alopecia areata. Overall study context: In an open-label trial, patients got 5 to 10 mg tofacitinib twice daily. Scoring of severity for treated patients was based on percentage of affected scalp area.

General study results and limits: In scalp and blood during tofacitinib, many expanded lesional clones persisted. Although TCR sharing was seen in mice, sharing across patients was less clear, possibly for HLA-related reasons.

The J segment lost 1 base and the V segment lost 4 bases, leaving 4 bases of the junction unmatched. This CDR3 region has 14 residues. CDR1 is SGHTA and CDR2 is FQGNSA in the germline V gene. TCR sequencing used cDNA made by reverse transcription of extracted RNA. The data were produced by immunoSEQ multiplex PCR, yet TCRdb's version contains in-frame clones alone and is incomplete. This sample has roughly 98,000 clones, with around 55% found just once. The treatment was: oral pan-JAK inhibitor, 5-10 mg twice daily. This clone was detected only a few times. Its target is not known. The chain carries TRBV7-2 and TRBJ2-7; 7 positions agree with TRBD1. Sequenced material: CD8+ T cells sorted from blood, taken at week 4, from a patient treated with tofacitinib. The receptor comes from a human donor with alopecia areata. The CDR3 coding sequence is TGTGCCAGCAGCTGGGACAGCCCATCCTACGAGCAGTACTTC. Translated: CASSWDSPSYEQYF.